A single sample gave rise to the 20 T cell receptor beta chains below, sequenced in a study of CD8 T cells in ankylosing spondylitis. TCRdb called the 5' RACE reads again in MiXCR, with one record for every CDR3 protein. This table holds 150,000 to 200,000 distinct CDR3 sequences, about a third found once. The specimen sequenced was synovial fluid, either unsorted or a sorted T cell fraction (not recorded which). These receptors were taken from a male donor with ankylosing spondylitis.

This clonotype was picked up a small number of times. The gene calls are TRBV20-1 and TRBJ2-1; no reliable D call. Germline V CDR1 and CDR2: DFQATT, SNEGSKA (reference sequence). The length of the CDR3 is 13 residues. The ends were cut back, 6 bases at V and 6 bases at J, with 15 bases in the middle. The CDR3 DNA reads as TGCAGTGCCCCGAAGGGCGGCTTCAATGAGCAGTTCTTC. Its translation: CSAPKGGFNEQFF.

This clonotype was picked up many times. J is TRBJ2-1 and V is TRBV6-2 or TRBV6-3, with 7 bases lining up with TRBD2. Germline trimming cut 1 base from V and 10 bases from J; bases unmatched to any gene: 13. The germline gives CDR1 MNHEY, CDR2 SVGEGT. This CDR3 has 16 residues. CDR3 loop: CASSYFVLGRAREQFF. The CDR3 DNA follows: TGTGCCAGCAGTTACTTCGTTTTGGGGAGGGCCCGGGAGCAGTTCTTC.

The rearrangement uses TRBV7-3 and TRBJ1-1; D might be TRBD1 (5 bases). Trimming shortened V by 5 bases and J by 7 bases, and 17 bases separated the two germline ends. The CDR3 totals 14 residues. Germline values: CDR1 SGHTA, CDR2 FQGTGA. CDR3 protein: CASSPRRGSGEAFF. DNA of the CDR3: TGTGCCAGCAGCCCCCGTCGGGGGTCCGGTGAAGCTTTCTTT. The complete variable domain, with remaining parts taken from reference TRBV7-3 and TRBJ1-1, reads GAGVSQTPSNKVTEKGKYVELRCDPISGHTALYWYRQSLGQGPEFLIYFQGTGAADDSGLPNDRFFAVRPEGSVSTLKIQRTERGDSAVYLCASSPRRGSGEAFFGQGTRLTVV.

The chain uses TRBV5-1 and TRBJ2-4, with D unresolved. Per the germline V gene, CDR1 is SGHRS and CDR2 is YFSETQ. This CDR3 is 13 amino acids long. Trimming took off 4 bases at V and 5 bases at J, with 10 bases between the two ends. The CDR3 reads CASSPGSENIQYF. The CDR3 region has the DNA TGCGCCAGCAGCCCTGGGTCGGAAAACATTCAGTACTTC. Variable domain in full (rest from reference TRBV5-1 and TRBJ2-4): KAGVTQTPRYLIKTRGQQVTLSCSPISGHRSVSWYQQTPGQGLQFLFEYFSETQRNKGNFPGRFSGRQFSNSRSEMNVSTLELGDSALYLCASSPGSENIQYFGAGTRLSVL.

There are a few counts of this clonotype. The chain uses TRBV12-3 or TRBV12-4 and TRBJ1-6; D perhaps matches TRBD1 (6 bases). The V end was cut by 6 bases, the J end by 0 bases, with 9 bases between. The CDR3 has 15 amino acids. The CDR3 loop reads CASRQGRSYNSPLHF. In nucleotides, the CDR3 is TGTGCCAGCAGACAGGGTCGCTCCTATAATTCACCCCTCCACTTT.

This clonotype showed up just a few times. This rearrangement joins TRBV27 to TRBJ2-7, with D perhaps TRBD2 (6 bases). The CDR3 consists of 14 residues. Looked up from germline, CDR1 is MNHEY and CDR2 is SMNVEV (reference sequence). V was clipped by 10 bases and J by 2 bases, with 18 bases between them. CDR3 amino acids: CATPGRKTTYEQYF. The DNA of the CDR3 is TGTGCCACCCCCGGGAGAAAGACGACCTACGAGCAGTACTTC.

This clonotype was detected only a few times. This rearrangement joins TRBV15 to TRBJ2-1, with 7 bases matching TRBD1. CDR3 size: 16 residues. The germline gives CDR1 LNHNV, CDR2 YYDKDF (reference sequence). V shed 0 bases, J shed 3 bases, and the junction held 5 bases outside the gene matches. The CDR3 nucleotides read TGTGCCACCAGCAGAGACCCGGGACAGTACTACAATGAGCAGTTCTTC. Translation gives CATSRDPGQYYNEQFF.

The chain couples TRBV29-1 to TRBJ2-3, with a possible D match to TRBD1 (5 bases). Germline V CDR1 and CDR2: SQVTM, ANQGSEA. The length of the CDR3 is 15 residues. Trimming removed 6 bases at V and 0 bases at J, with 16 bases between. CDR3 residues: CSVNGQTPSTDTQYF. For the CDR3, the DNA is TGCAGCGTGAACGGACAAACCCCTAGCACAGATACGCAGTATTTT.

This chain links TRBV20-1 with TRBJ1-1; 9 bases align to TRBD1. Germline lookup yields CDR1 DFQATT and CDR2 SNEGSKA (reference sequence). The CDR3 contains 14 residues. V shed 3 bases, J shed 8 bases, and the junction held 10 bases outside the gene matches. In nucleotides, the CDR3 is TGCAGTGCTAGGACCGACAGGGGGAAGATCGAAGCTTTCTTT. Amino acid sequence: CSARTDRGKIEAFF.

The chain is built from TRBV6-1 and TRBJ1-2; D remains unclear. From germline, CDR1 is MNHNS and CDR2 SASEGT. Trimming took 1 base from V and 4 from J, leaving 7 bases between them. The CDR3 sequence is 13 residues long. CDR3: CASSEGTVYGYTF. CDR3 bases: TGTGCCAGCAGTGAAGGGACGGTCTATGGCTACACCTTC.

V and J are TRBV3-1 and TRBJ2-2; D ambiguous. Germline V CDR1 and CDR2: LGHDT, YNNKEL (reference sequence). V was cut by 1 base and J by 4 bases, with 7 bases left in between. There are 14 residues in the CDR3. CDR3 DNA sequence: TGTGCCAGCAGCCAAGGCTTCTGCACCGGGGAGCTGTTTTTT. Translated, it gives CASSQGFCTGELFF.

The chain combines TRBV10-3 with TRBJ2-7, with a possible D match to TRBD2 (6 bases). The V gene's germline CDR1 is ENHRY and CDR2 SYGVKD. The CDR3 is 16 residues long. The ends were cut back, 0 bases at V and 2 bases at J, with 14 bases in the middle. The CDR3 bases are TGTGCCATCAGTGAGTCGGCGGGGACTGTCCCCTACGAGCAGTACTTC. Translated: CAISESAGTVPYEQYF.

This chain connects TRBV6-5 to TRBJ2-7; 8 nucleotides match TRBD2. The V gene end was trimmed by 0 bases and the J gene end by 3 bases; junction bases not matched to a gene: 10. Germline assignment: CDR1 MNHEY and CDR2 SVGAGI. There are 17 residues in the CDR3. CDR3 residues: CASSYSSSRREVYEQYF. DNA for the CDR3: TGTGCCAGCAGTTACTCCTCGTCACGGCGGGAGGTCTACGAGCAGTACTTC.

There are a few counts of this clonotype. The chain uses TRBV6-5 and TRBJ2-2, with a weak D call TRBD2 (5 bases). V lost 2 bases and J 8 bases, leaving 9 bases between the germline ends. The germline CDR1 and CDR2 sequences are MNHEY and SVGAGI. The CDR3 extends over 13 amino acids. The CDR3 region is CASSYGGLGELFF. DNA of the CDR3: TGTGCCAGCAGTTACGGCGGGCTGGGGGAGCTGTTTTTT.

The chain's CDR3 is CSASGPGIFLNEQFF. As DNA, the CDR3 is TGCAGTGCTAGCGGGCCGGGTATCTTTCTTAATGAGCAGTTCTTC. The rearrangement joins TRBV20-1 to TRBJ2-1, with D hard to call. The CDR3 contains 15 residues. V gave up 3 bases and J gave up 7 bases, with 19 bases separating them. Germline CDR1 reads DFQATT; CDR2 reads SNEGSKA (reference sequence).

V is TRBV12-3 or TRBV12-4 and J is TRBJ1-1; D is perhaps TRBD1 (5 bases). The CDR3 loop spans 14 amino acids. With 6 bases removed from V and 2 bases from J, the gap between germline ends came to 13 bases. CDR3 nucleotide sequence: TGTGCCAGCAGCCCGGTAGGGGTAAACACTGAAGCTTTCTTT. This translates into CASSPVGVNTEAFF.

The J gene is TRBJ1-6, the V gene TRBV7-2; D gene uncertain. The CDR3 loop spans 17 amino acids. V lost 5 bases and J lost 0, with 14 bases in between. Germline CDR1 reads SGHTA; CDR2 reads FQGNSA. The CDR3 here is CASSAGPPFSYNSPLHF. The CDR3 coding sequence is TGTGCCAGCAGCGCCGGACCGCCTTTCTCCTATAATTCACCCCTCCACTTT. The variable domain in full, completed from reference TRBV7-2 and TRBJ1-6, reads GAGVSQSPSNKVTEKGKDVELRCDPISGHTALYWYRQSLGQGLEFLIYFQGNSAPDKSGLPSDRFSAERTGGSVSTLTIQRTQQEDSAVYLCASSAGPPFSYNSPLHFGNGTRLTVT.

In its sample, this clonotype was seen a few times. This rearrangement joins TRBV20-1 to TRBJ1-5; TRBD1 aligns across 7 bases. J lost 6 bases, V lost 3 bases, and 8 bases had no gene match. Looked up from germline, CDR1 is DFQATT and CDR2 is SNEGSKA (reference sequence). CDR3 length equals 14 residues. The CDR3 DNA follows: TGCAGTGCTAGGAGAGGCAGGGGGGGTCAGCCCCAGCATTTT. This translates into CSARRGRGGQPQHF.

This clonotype was recorded at least ten times. V usage is TRBV25-1 and J usage is TRBJ2-5; 7 bases match TRBD1. CDR3 length: 15 residues. After removal of 8 bases from V and 2 bases from J, the junction contained 11 bases not matched to a gene. Germline V gene lookup returns CDR1 MGHDK and CDR2 SYGVNS. As DNA, the CDR3 is TGTGCCAGCGGATCACCGGGACAGTTACAAGAGACCCAGTACTTC. It specifies CASGSPGQLQETQYF.

J is TRBJ2-7 and V is TRBV27; 9 bases are a match to TRBD1. The trim removed 3 bases at V and 7 bases at J, leaving 10 bases unmatched. CDR3 size: 15 residues. In germline, CDR1 is MNHEY, CDR2 SMNVEV (reference sequence). This CDR3 is CASSFHRDRAREQYF. The CDR3 DNA sequence: TGTGCCAGCAGTTTCCACCGGGACAGGGCTCGAGAGCAGTACTTC.